This TCR beta chain is drawn from a study of T cells in tumors after PD-1 blockade. About the research overall: Daily vismodegib 150 mg continued in a subset of anti-PD-1-treated patients.

Study results and caveats: Some novel exhausted tumor clones appeared in pre-treatment blood, suggesting peripheral recruitment.

TCRdb's copy holds only in-frame clones and misses some; the assay was immunoSEQ multiplex PCR. Among 55,000 to 65,000 clones, 80% were seen once, and the ten largest hold around an eighth. Trimming took off 7 bases at V and 2 bases at J, with 18 bases between the two ends. In germline, CDR1 is MNHEY, CDR2 SMNVEV (reference sequence). This CDR3 comprises 16 residues. As regards this clone: What it binds is unknown.

Genomic DNA template from tumor biopsies or peripheral blood, about 600 ng to 6,500 ng input. Sequences were derived from PBMCs, sampled before anti-PD-1 treatment. The sequence derives from a human donor with basal cell carcinoma. The chain recombines TRBV27 with TRBJ2-1; D ambiguous. CDR3 residues: CASKKDALQTYNEQFF. The CDR3 DNA sequence: TGTGCCAGCAAAAAGGACGCGCTTCAAACCTACAATGAGCAGTTCTTC.